The 31 T cell receptor beta chains listed next were all sequenced from one sample in a study of T cell repertoires in cytomegalovirus infection (dated by TCRdb to between 2017 and 2020). Sequencing used an Illumina HiSeq 1500. TCRdb's own reprocessing of the public reads used fastp at Q25 and MiXCR and kept productive beta chains. Each record represents a unique CDR3 protein, reported with the most common genes and DNA among its rows. Across this sample there are around 120,000 distinct CDR3 sequences, with 8.8% seen only once. The ten top clones hold 10% of the sample. Sequencing was performed on PBMCs. The receptors originated from a human donor in good health (CMV status not recorded). Some clones in this sample may be carry-over from other donors' samples.

This clonotype was recorded many times. The genes are TRBV5-5 and TRBJ2-1, with 8 bases that match TRBD2. Germline CDR1 reads SGHKS; CDR2 reads YYEKEE (reference sequence). The CDR3 runs 15 residues. Trimming took 0 bases from V and 2 from J; bases not matched to a gene: 1. The CDR3 here is CASSLEGLAYNEQFF. CDR3 bases: TGTGCCAGCAGCTTGGAGGGACTAGCCTACAATGAGCAGTTCTTC.

This clonotype was found a few times. The V and J genes are TRBV20-1 and TRBJ2-3; the D gene is possibly TRBD2 (6 bases). Between the trimmed V and J ends, which lost 7 bases and 0 bases, there was a span of 17 bases. In germline, CDR1 is DFQATT, CDR2 SNEGSKA (reference sequence). This CDR3 region has 15 residues. The CDR3 DNA reads as TGCAGTGTTTTAAGCGGGTCATCTAGCACAGATACGCAGTATTTT. Protein: CSVLSGSSSTDTQYF.

As regards this clonotype: At one end, the junction sequence differs from germline, possibly due to a read error. The CDR3 sequence: CASSLTGMNTEASF. The CDR3 DNA follows: TGTGCCAGCAGCCTCACAGGAATGAACACTGAAGCTTCCTTT. The V gene is TRBV7-2, the J gene TRBJ1-1; maybe TRBD1 (5 bases). The CDR3 is 14 residues long. Germline V gene sequence: CDR1 SGHTA, CDR2 FQGNSA.

This clonotype was seen repeatedly, ten times or more. The chain links TRBV2 to TRBJ2-3; 16 bases match TRBD2. V dropped 10 bases and J dropped 6; count of bases not matched to a gene: 10. The CDR3 totals 16 residues. Germline assignment: CDR1 SNHLY and CDR2 FYNNEI. CDR3 sequence: CATTGTSGGARDTQYF. DNA of the CDR3: TGTGCCACCACGGGGACTAGCGGGGGGGCAAGGGATACGCAGTATTTT. Full variable domain (remainder filled in from reference TRBV2 and TRBJ2-3): EPEVTQTPSHQVTQMGQEVILRCVPISNHLYFYWYRQILGQKVEFLVSFYNNEISEKSEIFDDQFSVERPDGSNFTLKIRSTKLEDSAMYFCATTGTSGGARDTQYFGPGTRLTVL.

Ten or more counts support this clonotype. The chain is built from TRBV11-2 and TRBJ2-3, with 8 bases lining up with TRBD2. The germline V gene has CDR1 SGHAT and CDR2 FQNNGV. V was pared by 2 bases and J by 6 bases, with 7 bases of the junction left unmatched. The CDR3 is 15 residues long. CDR3 sequence: CASSLWRGAVDTQYF. CDR3 DNA sequence: TGTGCCAGCAGCTTATGGCGGGGGGCGGTGGATACGCAGTATTTT.

This clonotype has a count of ten or more. The rearrangement joins TRBV28 to TRBJ1-2, with TRBD1 as a possible D gene (5 bases). V lost 5 bases to trimming and J lost 4 bases, with 14 bases between them. This CDR3 spans 14 amino acids. Germline V gives CDR1 MDHEN, CDR2 SYDVKM. The CDR3 DNA follows: TGTGCCAGCAGTGCGGGGACTGCCACCTATGGCTACACCTTC. Translation: CASSAGTATYGYTF.

The rearrangement uses TRBV5-1 and TRBJ2-1, with TRBD1 matching 8 bases. Germline V gene sequence: CDR1 SGHRS, CDR2 YFSETQ. The CDR3 spans 15 residues. V lost 3 bases to trimming and J lost 6 bases; unmatched junction nucleotides: 8. The CDR3 here is CASSSGQGYGNEQFF. CDR3 coding DNA: TGCGCCAGCAGCTCAGGACAGGGTTATGGCAATGAGCAGTTCTTC.

There are a few counts of this clonotype. The rearrangement uses TRBV29-1 and TRBJ1-4; no firm D call. This CDR3 is built from 15 residues. CDR1 and CDR2 (germline): SQVTM, ANQGSEA. V lost 4 bases to trimming and J lost 0 bases, with 12 bases between them. The CDR3 region has the DNA TGCAGCGTTGTGGGCAGCCGTACAACTAATGAAAAACTGTTTTTT. Amino acid sequence: CSVVGSRTTNEKLFF.

This clonotype was counted only a few times. This chain connects TRBV29-1 to TRBJ2-7, with D possibly TRBD2 on 5 matching bases. The ends were cut back, 8 bases at V and 2 bases at J, with 13 bases in the middle. The CDR3 spans 12 residues. Germline V gene data show CDR1 as SQVTM and CDR2 as ANQGSEA. CDR3 sequence reads: CSTRHSAYEQYF. CDR3 in DNA: TGCAGCACTAGGCACTCCGCCTACGAGCAGTACTTC.

This clonotype was counted ten times or more. The chain is built from TRBV29-1 and TRBJ2-1, with TRBD2 matching over 11 bases. Germline assignment: CDR1 SQVTM and CDR2 ANQGSEA. The trim removed 5 bases at V and 7 bases at J, leaving 10 bases unmatched. The CDR3 totals 15 residues. The chain's CDR3 is CSVRLLAGVGNEQFF. DNA for the CDR3: TGCAGCGTTCGACTACTAGCGGGGGTGGGGAATGAGCAGTTCTTC.

This clonotype was observed many times. V usage is TRBV7-2 and J usage is TRBJ1-1; TRBD1 matches at 12 bases. Germline V CDR1 and CDR2: SGHTA, FQGNSA. The CDR3 runs to 15 residues. V shed 4 bases, J shed 7 bases, and the junction held 7 bases outside the gene matches. This chain's CDR3 is CASSSDGTGGREAFF. Here the CDR3 DNA reads TGTGCCAGCAGCTCGGACGGGACAGGGGGCCGTGAAGCTTTCTTT.

In its sample, this clonotype was seen many times. The chain recombines TRBV28 with TRBJ1-1; the D gene is possibly TRBD1 (5 bases). Germline V gene data show CDR1 as MDHEN and CDR2 as SYDVKM. V lost 6 bases and J lost 6, with 14 bases in between. This CDR3 has 13 residues. This CDR3 is CASRFQMGAEAFF. CDR3 nucleotide sequence: TGTGCCAGCAGATTCCAAATGGGGGCTGAAGCTTTCTTT.

This clonotype was seen ten or more times. The chain recombines TRBV9 with TRBJ1-2; no clear D gene. The CDR3 is 14 amino acids. The V end lost 0 bases, the J end lost 7 bases, and 13 bases lay between the germline ends. The germline V gene has CDR1 SGDLS and CDR2 YYNGEE. The CDR3 loop is CASSVEAAIAGYTF. The CDR3 coding sequence is TGTGCCAGCAGCGTAGAGGCAGCCATAGCTGGCTACACCTTC.

This clonotype has a count of ten or more. This rearrangement joins TRBV12-3 or TRBV12-4 to TRBJ2-5; the match to TRBD1 covers 9 bases. Germline trimming cut 6 bases from V and 4 bases from J; bases unmatched to any gene: 6. This CDR3 has 14 amino acids. CDR3 in amino acids: CASSQQGAGETQYF. The DNA for the CDR3 is TGTGCCAGCAGCCAACAGGGGGCTGGAGAGACCCAGTACTTC.

This rearrangement joins TRBV13 to TRBJ2-7, with D unclear. Germline values: CDR1 PRHDT, CDR2 FYEKMQ (reference sequence). V lost 0 bases and J 2 bases, leaving 8 bases between the germline ends. The length of the CDR3 is 14 residues. The CDR3 is CASSLGRSTYEQYF. The CDR3 DNA reads TGTGCCAGCAGCTTAGGAAGAAGCACCTACGAGCAGTACTTC. The full variable domain, rest sourced from reference TRBV13 and TRBJ2-7, is AAGVIQSPRHLIKEKRETATLKCYPIPRHDTVYWYQQGPGQDPQFLISFYEKMQSDKGSIPDRFSAQQFSDYHSELNMSSLELGDSALYFCASSLGRSTYEQYFGPGTRLTVT.

This clonotype was seen more than once but under ten times. V is TRBV10-3 and J is TRBJ1-1; D possibly corresponds to TRBD1 (6 bases). Trimming took off 6 bases at V and 1 base at J, with 12 bases between the two ends. The germline gives CDR1 ENHRY, CDR2 SYGVKD. The CDR3 length is 14 residues. CDR3 loop: CAISRPGQNTEAFF. In DNA form, the CDR3 reads TGTGCCATCAGCAGGCCGGGACAGAACACTGAAGCTTTCTTT.

This rearrangement joins TRBV5-1 to TRBJ2-3; TRBD2 aligns across 11 bases. The CDR3 sequence is 16 residues long. Germline CDR1 is SGHRS and CDR2 is YFSETQ. Unmatched junction bases numbered 4, after V lost 0 bases and J lost 4 bases. The CDR3 coding sequence is TGCGCCAGCAGCTTGGGACTAGCGGGGATGCCAGATACGCAGTATTTT. Amino acid sequence: CASSLGLAGMPDTQYF. The full variable domain, in which reference TRBV5-1 and TRBJ2-3 provide the parts outside the CDR3, is KAGVTQTPRYLIKTRGQQVTLSCSPISGHRSVSWYQQTPGQGLQFLFEYFSETQRNKGNFPGRFSGRQFSNSRSEMNVSTLELGDSALYLCASSLGLAGMPDTQYFGPGTRLTVL.

This clonotype appeared a few times. The rearrangement links TRBV29-1 to TRBJ1-2; unclear D gene. The germline V gene encodes CDR1 SQVTM and CDR2 ANQGSEA. V was trimmed by 5 bases and J by 0 bases, leaving 7 bases between them. There are 12 residues in the CDR3. The CDR3 region has the DNA TGCAGCGTTCTAGGCCCTAACTATGGCTACACCTTC. Its protein product is CSVLGPNYGYTF.

This clonotype has a count of ten or more. The V gene is TRBV6-5, the J gene TRBJ2-7, with TRBD2 matching over 8 bases. The CDR3 runs 15 residues. CDR1 is MNHEY, CDR2 SVGAGI, per germline. V was pared by 6 bases and J by 7 bases, with 14 bases of the junction left unmatched. The CDR3 region has the DNA TGTGCCAGCAGCCGACATGACGGCGGGGGGTGGGAGCAGTACTTC. Its translation: CASSRHDGGGWEQYF.

This clonotype occurred many times. CDR3 in DNA: TGTGCCAGCAGCGCAAAGGATAGCGGGGGGGCGACTGGGGAGCTGTTTTTT. This codes for CASSAKDSGGATGELFF. V usage is TRBV9 and J usage is TRBJ2-2, with 11 bases identical to TRBD2. Germline-derived CDR1 and CDR2 are SGDLS and YYNGEE. The J segment lost 8 bases and the V segment lost 3 bases, leaving 12 bases of the junction unmatched. CDR3 length: 17 amino acids. Variable domain in full (rest from reference TRBV9 and TRBJ2-2): DSGVTQTPKHLITATGQRVTLRCSPRSGDLSVYWYQQSLDQGLQFLIQYYNGEERAKGNILERFSAQQFPDLHSELNLSSLELGDSALYFCASSAKDSGGATGELFFGEGSRLTVL.

This clonotype was picked up many times. V is TRBV7-9 and J is TRBJ2-2, with D hard to call. V lost 0 bases, J lost 6 bases, and 5 bases lay in between. The CDR3 sequence is 13 residues long. Per the germline V gene, CDR1 is SEHNR and CDR2 is FQNEAQ (reference sequence). CDR3 DNA sequence: TGTGCCAGCAGCTTAGCGGTGTCCGGGGAGCTGTTTTTT. It translates to CASSLAVSGELFF.

J is TRBJ2-2 and V is TRBV29-1; TRBD1 aligns across 7 bases. J was trimmed by 2 bases and V by 6 bases; bases with no gene match: 6. The germline V gene has CDR1 SQVTM and CDR2 ANQGSEA. The CDR3 runs 14 residues. DNA of the CDR3: TGCAGCGTACGAGGGACAGTTAACACCGGGGAGCTGTTTTTT. Protein product: CSVRGTVNTGELFF.

This clonotype has ten or more counts. The V and J genes are TRBV7-2 and TRBJ2-3; unclear D gene. Germline CDR1 SGHTA, CDR2 FQGNSA. The CDR3 is made up of 14 amino acids. The ends were cut back, 2 bases at V and 1 base at J, with 7 bases in the middle. CDR3 nucleotides: TGTGCCAGCAGCTTAAGATCCGGCACAGATACGCAGTATTTT. It codes for CASSLRSGTDTQYF.

About this clonotype: This could be a read error, since a much larger clone is one nucleotide away. This chain connects TRBV19 to TRBJ2-7; D is possibly TRBD1 (6 bases). The CDR3 has 13 amino acids. Germline V gene data show CDR1 as LNHDA and CDR2 as SQIVND (reference sequence). The DNA of the CDR3 is TGTGCCAGTAGTACTACAGGGACCTACGAGCAGAACTTC. Translated: CASSTTGTYEQNF. The full variable domain, rest sourced from reference TRBV19 and TRBJ2-7, is DGGITQSPKYLFRKEGQNVTLSCEQNLNHDAMYWYRQDPGQGLRLIYYSQIVNDFQKGDIAEGYSVSREKKESFPLTVTSAQKNPTAFYLCASSTTGTYEQNFGPGTRLTVT.

This clonotype was recorded a few times. The chain employs TRBV20-1 and TRBJ2-7; 8 bases line up with TRBD1. The CDR3 consists of 13 residues. The V and J ends lost 3 bases and 9 bases, in that order; junction bases with no gene match: 10. Germline loops: CDR1 DFQATT, CDR2 SNEGSKA (reference sequence). In DNA form, the CDR3 reads TGCAGTGCTAGCGGCCAGGGGGCAGAGAGGCAGTACTTC. This codes for CSASGQGAERQYF.

This clonotype was observed at least ten times. V usage is TRBV7-2 and J usage is TRBJ2-7; TRBD1 aligns across 8 bases. V was clipped by 1 base and J by 2 bases; unmatched bases: 10. The length of the CDR3 is 17 residues. Germline-derived CDR1 and CDR2 are SGHTA and FQGNSA. The CDR3, as DNA: TGTGCCAGCAGCTTAGGGGTCGGGACAGGTAATCCCTACGAGCAGTACTTC. It encodes CASSLGVGTGNPYEQYF.

This clonotype was found many times. V is TRBV7-2 and J is TRBJ2-1; TRBD2 matches at 13 bases. J was trimmed by 7 bases and V by 2 bases; bases with no gene match: 2. Germline-derived CDR1 and CDR2 are SGHTA and FQGNSA. The CDR3 extends over 15 amino acids. The CDR3 is CASSLTSGGENEQFF. In DNA form, the CDR3 reads TGTGCCAGCAGCTTAACTAGCGGGGGGGAGAATGAGCAGTTCTTC.

This clonotype was found many times. The chain uses TRBV28 and TRBJ1-2, with TRBD1 identical over 7 bases. The CDR3 has 15 amino acids. Germline V lookup: CDR1 MDHEN, CDR2 SYDVKM. J gave up 5 bases and V 2 bases, and 8 bases lay outside the gene matches. The DNA for the CDR3 is TGTGCCAGCAGTTTAGCCGGGGACAGAGAATATGGCTACACCTTC. Its translation: CASSLAGDREYGYTF.

At least ten counts were recorded for this clonotype. CDR3 sequence: CASSILQGIEAFF. The DNA for the CDR3 is TGTGCCAGTAGTATCTTACAGGGAATTGAAGCTTTCTTT. The V and J genes are TRBV19 and TRBJ1-1, with D possibly matching TRBD1 (6 bases). CDR1 LNHDA and CDR2 SQIVND come from the germline V gene (reference sequence). This CDR3 is 13 amino acids long. Trimming removed 3 bases at V and 7 bases at J, with 12 bases between.

This clonotype was counted ten times or more. The V call is TRBV5-6, the J call TRBJ1-5, with TRBD1 matching 9 bases. The CDR3 totals 16 residues. V lost 2 bases and J lost 2; bases outside the gene matches: 5. Germline V CDR1 and CDR2: SGHDT, YYEEEE. CDR3 amino acids: CASSFRQGGGNQPQHF. The CDR3 DNA is TGTGCCAGCAGCTTCCGACAGGGGGGTGGCAATCAGCCCCAGCATTTT.

DNA of the CDR3: TGTGCCAGCAGCGGGGACAGGGGGCGCGAAGCTTTCTTT. Its translation: CASSGDRGREAFF. The chain recombines TRBV9 with TRBJ1-1; 12 bases are a match to TRBD1. J lost 8 bases, V lost 3 bases, and 2 bases had no gene match. The CDR3 spans 13 residues. Looked up from germline, CDR1 is SGDLS and CDR2 is YYNGEE.